The T cell receptor beta chain under discussion was sequenced for a study of cytomegalovirus exposure and HLA in healthy donors. Study findings and constraints: Judged likely to be a sequencing artifact was a cluster of highly shared sequence variants. Reportedly, TCR beta sequences accurately predicted HLA-A and HLA-B alleles in most subjects. Most CMV-associated TCR beta chains appeared HLA-restricted in a later analysis.

As for the donors, each was a healthy bone marrow donor. PCR primers comprised 60 Vbeta and 13 Jbeta primers. The protocol was immunoSEQ multiplex PCR, while the TCRdb copy is restricted to in-frame clones and leaves out a portion. The sample includes 150,000 to 200,000 clones, roughly 80% seen only once; the top ten take approximately 1.2%. Regarding this clone: What it binds is not known.

This sequence originates from a man aged 50 to 60 in good health and CMV-seropositive. Specimen: PBMCs.

CDR3: CSASGGSGANVLTF. CDR3 in DNA: TGCAGCGCCTCAGGGGGCTCTGGGGCCAACGTCCTGACTTTC. The chain employs TRBV29-1 and TRBJ2-6; 7 positions match TRBD1. The junction had 3 bases not matched to a gene; V was cut back by 7 bases and J by 0 bases. Germline V gives CDR1 SQVTM, CDR2 ANQGSEA. The CDR3 is 14 residues long.